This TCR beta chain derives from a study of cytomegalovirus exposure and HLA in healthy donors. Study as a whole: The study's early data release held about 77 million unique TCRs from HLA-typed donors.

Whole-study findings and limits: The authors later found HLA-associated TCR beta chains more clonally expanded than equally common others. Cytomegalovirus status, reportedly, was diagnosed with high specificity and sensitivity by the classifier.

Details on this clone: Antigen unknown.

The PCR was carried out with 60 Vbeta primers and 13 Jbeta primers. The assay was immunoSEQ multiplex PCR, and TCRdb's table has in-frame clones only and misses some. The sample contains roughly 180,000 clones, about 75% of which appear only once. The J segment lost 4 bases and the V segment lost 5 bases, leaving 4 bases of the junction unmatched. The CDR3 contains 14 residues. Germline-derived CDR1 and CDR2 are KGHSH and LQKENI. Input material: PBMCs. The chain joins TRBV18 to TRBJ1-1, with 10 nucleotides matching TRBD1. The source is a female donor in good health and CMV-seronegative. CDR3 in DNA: TGTGCCAGCTCAGCGGGACAGGGGAGCACTGAAGCTTTCTTT. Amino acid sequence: CASSAGQGSTEAFF.